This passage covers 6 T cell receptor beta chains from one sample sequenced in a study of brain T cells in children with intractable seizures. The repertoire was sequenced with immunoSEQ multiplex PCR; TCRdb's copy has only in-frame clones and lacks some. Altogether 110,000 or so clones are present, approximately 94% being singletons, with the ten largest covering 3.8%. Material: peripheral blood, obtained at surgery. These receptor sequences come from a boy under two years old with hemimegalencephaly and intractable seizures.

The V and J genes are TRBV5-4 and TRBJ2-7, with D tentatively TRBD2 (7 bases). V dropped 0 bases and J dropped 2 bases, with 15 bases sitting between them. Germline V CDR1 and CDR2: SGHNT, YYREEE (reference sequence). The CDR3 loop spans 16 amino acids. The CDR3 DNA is TGTGCCAGCAGCTTGGCCGGGGGGCTGTCTCCCTACGAGCAGTACTTC. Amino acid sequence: CASSLAGGLSPYEQYF.

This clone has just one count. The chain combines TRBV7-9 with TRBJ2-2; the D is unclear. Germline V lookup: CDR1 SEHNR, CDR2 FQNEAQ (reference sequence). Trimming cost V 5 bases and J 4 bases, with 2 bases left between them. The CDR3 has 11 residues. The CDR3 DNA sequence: TGTGCCAGCAGCCGCACCGGGGAGCTGTTTTTT. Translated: CASSRTGELFF.

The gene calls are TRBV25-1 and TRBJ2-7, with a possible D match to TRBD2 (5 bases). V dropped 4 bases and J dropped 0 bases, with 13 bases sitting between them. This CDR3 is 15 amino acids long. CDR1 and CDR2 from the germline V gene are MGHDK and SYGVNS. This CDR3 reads CASSVDYPNSYEQYF. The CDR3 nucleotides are TGTGCCAGCAGTGTTGACTACCCGAACTCCTACGAGCAGTACTTC.

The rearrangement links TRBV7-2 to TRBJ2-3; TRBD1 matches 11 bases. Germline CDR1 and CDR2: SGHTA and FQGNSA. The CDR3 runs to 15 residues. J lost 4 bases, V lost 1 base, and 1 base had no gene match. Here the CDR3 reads CASSLGTGGPDTQYF. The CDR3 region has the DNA TGTGCCAGCAGCTTAGGGACAGGGGGCCCAGATACGCAGTATTTT.

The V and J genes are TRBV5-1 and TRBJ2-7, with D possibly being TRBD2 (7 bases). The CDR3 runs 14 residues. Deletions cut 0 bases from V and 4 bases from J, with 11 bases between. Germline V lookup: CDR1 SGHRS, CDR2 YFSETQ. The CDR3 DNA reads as TGCGCCAGCAGCTTGGTTGGGGGGGCTTACGAGCAGTACTTC. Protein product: CASSLVGGAYEQYF.

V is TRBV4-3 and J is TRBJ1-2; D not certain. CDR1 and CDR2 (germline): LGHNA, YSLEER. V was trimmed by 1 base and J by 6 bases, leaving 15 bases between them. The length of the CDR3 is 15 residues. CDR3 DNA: TGCGCCAGCAGCCAAGGGGTCGGTGGTTTCGATGGCTACACCTTC. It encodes CASSQGVGGFDGYTF.